This record covers a single TCR beta chain. Its antigen remains undetermined. No much larger clonotype is one base removed from it; base qualities were not supplied. The library was prepared using RT-PCR. For sequencing, an Illumina MiSeq was employed. TCRdb applied fastp at Q25 and MiXCR to the public reads, then kept only in-frame beta chains. Each entry is one CDR3 protein sequence, shown with its most common DNA and genes. This sample gives fewer than 800,000 distinct CDR3 sequences in total; approximately 15% of them show up just once. About 3.6% of the sample belongs to the ten largest clones. This record comes from a study listed by TCRdb under 2016. The material sequenced was memory CD4+ T cells from blood. This receptor was identified in a female donor in good health, serving as a healthy control.

Here is the DNA: TGTGCCAGCAGCTTTACCTGGGATAATCAGCCCCAGCATTTT. This gives the protein CASSFTWDNQPQHF. This chain joins TRBV7-2 to TRBJ1-5, with an unclear D gene assignment. In the germline V gene, CDR1 corresponds to SGHTA and CDR2 to FQGNSA. V is clipped by 3 bases and J by 4 bases, and the sequence between their germline boundaries is 10 bases long. Taken from cysteine to phenylalanine, the CDR3 has 14 residues. Here the CDR3 DNA is all that survives: 42 bases in frame from base 1.